Following are 19 T cell receptor beta chains from one sample sequenced in a study of early T cells in non-severe SARS-CoV-2 infection. TCRdb analysed the 5' RACE reads with MiXCR anew, one entry per CDR3 protein. Of about 27,000 distinct CDR3 sequences listed, around 5.5% are singletons. Sequencing was performed on whole blood. The receptors were sampled from an adult who was a healthcare worker with PCR-confirmed SARS-CoV-2 infection or an uninfected control (not recorded which).

V usage is TRBV5-1 and J usage is TRBJ2-7; 8 nucleotides agree with TRBD1. The J segment lost 6 bases and the V segment lost 4 bases, leaving 6 bases of the junction unmatched. The CDR3 loop spans 13 amino acids. Germline V gives CDR1 SGHRS, CDR2 YFSETQ. The CDR3 spells CASSTGTGPEQYF. CDR3 nucleotides: TGCGCCAGCAGCACCGGGACAGGCCCCGAGCAGTACTTC.

This clonotype was observed at least ten times. V is TRBV7-6 and J is TRBJ2-2; weak D call: TRBD2 (6 bases). CDR3 length: 17 amino acids. V lost 1 base, J lost 0 bases, and 12 bases lay in between. Germline CDR1 reads SGHVS; CDR2 reads FNYEAQ. CDR3 sequence (DNA): TGTGCCAGCAGCTTAGAAGGAGGGATTACGAACACCGGGGAGCTGTTTTTT. Translating it yields CASSLEGGITNTGELFF.

Many counts were recorded for this clonotype. The V gene is TRBV7-8, the J gene TRBJ1-1; D may be TRBD1 (6 bases). CDR3 length equals 15 residues. V was pared by 5 bases and J by 5 bases, with 18 bases between. CDR1 and CDR2 from the germline V gene are SGHVS and FQNEAQ. CDR3 bases: TGTGCCAGCAGCAACCGACAGGCGGCGGGGACTGAAGCTTTCTTT. This sequence encodes CASSNRQAAGTEAFF.

This clonotype was recorded only once. The rearrangement links TRBV7-3 to TRBJ1-1, with 7 bases lining up with TRBD1. Germline-derived CDR1 and CDR2 are SGHTA and FQGTGA. This CDR3 contains 12 residues. The junction had 7 bases not matched to a gene; V was cut back by 5 bases and J by 10 bases. Here the CDR3 reads CASSRPGGRAFF. The CDR3 DNA reads as TGTGCCAGCAGCCGCCCAGGGGGGAGAGCTTTCTTT.

Notes on this clonotype: Possible read error: a much larger clone is one base away. The gene calls are TRBV10-3 and TRBJ2-5, with no clear D. Trimming took off 2 bases at V and 3 bases at J, with 7 bases between the two ends. CDR3 length equals 13 residues. The germline gives CDR1 ENHRY, CDR2 SYGVKD. CDR3 protein: CAISEGGEETQYF. The CDR3 nucleotides read TGTGCCATCAGTGAGGGCGGTGAAGAGACCCAGTACTTC.

There are many counts of this clonotype. V usage is TRBV14 and J usage is TRBJ1-1, with D uncertain. The length of the CDR3 is 12 residues. Trimming shortened V by 5 bases and J by 0 bases, and 4 bases separated the two germline ends. CDR1 is SGHDN, CDR2 FVKESK, per germline. CDR3 in DNA: TGTGCCAGCAGCGGACTGAACACTGAAGCTTTCTTT. It codes for CASSGLNTEAFF. The full variable domain, its missing parts supplied by reference TRBV14 and TRBJ1-1, is EAGVTQFPSHSVIEKGQTVTLRCDPISGHDNLYWYRRVMGKEIKFLLHFVKESKQDESGMPNNRFLAERTGGTYSTLKVQPAELEDSGVYFCASSGLNTEAFFGQGTRLTVV.

This clonotype showed up many times. The chain is built from TRBV4-3 and TRBJ2-5; possibly TRBD1 for D (6 bases). V was cut by 1 base and J by 4 bases, with 7 bases left in between. The CDR3 extends over 13 amino acids. The germline gives CDR1 LGHNA, CDR2 YSLEER. CDR3 sequence (DNA): TGCGCCAGCAGCCAAGCCAGGGGAGAGACCCAGTACTTC. Protein: CASSQARGETQYF.

In its sample, this clonotype was seen many times. The CDR3 reads CASSHRSFLRNAGGGTEAFF. The CDR3 bases are TGTGCCAGCAGCCACAGATCCTTTTTACGGAACGCCGGGGGTGGCACTGAAGCTTTCTTT. The V gene is TRBV14, the J gene TRBJ1-1; possible D gene TRBD1, 5 bases. From germline, CDR1 is SGHDN and CDR2 FVKESK. This CDR3 region has 20 residues. The V and J ends lost 3 bases and 4 bases respectively, with 30 bases between them.

This clonotype was seen many times. In DNA form, the CDR3 reads TGTGCCAGCAGCTTAGCGGACAGGGAAGAGGCTGAAGCTTTCTTT. The encoded protein is CASSLADREEAEAFF. V is TRBV7-9 and J is TRBJ1-1, with TRBD1 matching over 8 bases. J was trimmed by 6 bases and V by 0 bases; bases with no gene match: 6. CDR3 length: 15 amino acids. Germline CDR1 and CDR2: SEHNR and FQNEAQ (reference sequence). The whole variable domain, remainder taken from reference TRBV7-9 and TRBJ1-1, is DTGVSQNPRHKITKRGQNVTFRCDPISEHNRLYWYRQTLGQGPEFLTYFQNEAQLEKSRLLSDRFSAERPKGSFSTLEIQRTEQGDSAMYLCASSLADREEAEAFFGQGTRLTVV.

This clonotype was detected ten times or more. The rearrangement uses TRBV6-6 and TRBJ2-1; D may be TRBD1 (6 bases). V was pared by 1 base and J by 7 bases, with 11 bases between. The germline gives CDR1 MNHNY, CDR2 SVGAGI (reference sequence). This CDR3 region has 14 residues. DNA of the CDR3: TGTGCCAGCAGTTACTTGGTGGGGGCAAATGAGCAGTTCTTC. Its protein product is CASSYLVGANEQFF.

There are a few counts of this clonotype. V usage is TRBV7-2 and J usage is TRBJ1-5, with D perhaps TRBD1 (6 bases). Between the trimmed V and J ends, which lost 3 bases and 1 base, there was a span of 13 bases. The CDR3 runs 16 residues. Per germline, CDR1 SGHTA and CDR2 FQGNSA. The CDR3 reads CASSFYTGLSNQPQHF. The CDR3 DNA is TGTGCCAGCAGCTTCTACACAGGGTTGAGCAATCAGCCCCAGCATTTT.

This clonotype appeared many times. The rearrangement uses TRBV5-1 and TRBJ1-2; a weak D match, TRBD1 (6 bases). Germline values: CDR1 SGHRS, CDR2 YFSETQ. The CDR3 spans 13 residues. Trimming removed 4 bases from V and 6 bases from J, with 13 bases in between. The CDR3 reads CASSATGKDGYTF. The CDR3 nucleotides are TGCGCCAGCAGCGCGACAGGCAAGGATGGCTACACCTTC.

This clonotype was counted ten times or more. The chain is built from TRBV11-2 and TRBJ2-1; 8 nucleotides align to TRBD2. Germline CDR1 SGHAT, CDR2 FQNNGV. V gave up 5 bases and J gave up 2 bases; unmatched junction bases: 8. The CDR3 consists of 16 residues. As DNA, the CDR3 is TGTGCCAGCAGCCGGACTAGCAGCGGTCCCTACAATGAGCAGTTCTTC. Translation gives CASSRTSSGPYNEQFF.

This clonotype was counted at least ten times. This chain uses TRBV5-1 with TRBJ2-1; TRBD2 agrees at 14 bases. Germline V gene sequence: CDR1 SGHRS, CDR2 YFSETQ. V was pared by 3 bases and J by 0 bases, with 11 bases of the junction left unmatched. The CDR3 extends over 20 amino acids. Written as DNA, the CDR3 is TGCGCCAGCAGCTGGGGACTAGCGGGGGCCCTACGGAACTCCTACAATGAGCAGTTCTTC. It yields the protein CASSWGLAGALRNSYNEQFF.

This rearrangement joins TRBV7-6 to TRBJ1-5; D is perhaps TRBD1 (5 bases). V lost 5 bases to trimming and J lost 5 bases, with 19 bases between them. This CDR3 region has 16 residues. CDR1 is SGHVS, CDR2 FNYEAQ, per germline. This CDR3 is CASSPLAGRGYQPQHF. CDR3 DNA: TGTGCCAGCAGCCCGCTTGCAGGGAGGGGATATCAGCCCCAGCATTTT.

This clonotype came up many times. The rearrangement uses TRBV10-3 and TRBJ2-7; D is uncertain. Germline CDR1 reads ENHRY; CDR2 reads SYGVKD. Trimming took off 4 bases at V and 5 bases at J, with 6 bases between the two ends. The CDR3 sequence is 11 residues long. For the CDR3, the DNA is TGTGCCATCAGTGTAAGGGACGAGCAGTACTTC. Translating gives CAISVRDEQYF.

The table lists this clonotype with many counts. The J gene is TRBJ2-3, the V gene TRBV11-2, with 11 bases aligning to TRBD2. Germline assignment: CDR1 SGHAT and CDR2 FQNNGV. The length of the CDR3 is 17 residues. After removal of 6 bases from V and 0 bases from J, the junction contained 8 bases not matched to a gene. In DNA, the CDR3 is TGTGCCAGCAGGTTCAGGGTAGCGGGGGGGAGCACAGATACGCAGTATTTT. The encoded protein is CASRFRVAGGSTDTQYF.

This clonotype appeared many times. The rearrangement joins TRBV11-2 to TRBJ1-4; 7 bases agree with TRBD1. CDR3 size: 15 residues. The V and J ends lost 7 bases and 5 bases, in that order; junction bases with no gene match: 10. Germline V gene sequence: CDR1 SGHAT, CDR2 FQNNGV. The CDR3 loop reads CASIRQGGGNEKLFF. CDR3 nucleotide sequence: TGTGCCAGCATCCGACAGGGAGGAGGGAATGAAAAACTGTTTTTT.

This clonotype was seen a few times. This chain connects TRBV29-1 to TRBJ2-3; TRBD2 agrees at 14 bases. After removal of 6 bases from V and 0 bases from J, the junction contained 5 bases not matched to a gene. The CDR3 is made up of 16 amino acids. Germline values: CDR1 SQVTM, CDR2 ANQGSEA. The CDR3 coding sequence is TGCAGCGTGATGGGACTAGCGGGGGAGAGCACAGATACGCAGTATTTT. This sequence encodes CSVMGLAGESTDTQYF.